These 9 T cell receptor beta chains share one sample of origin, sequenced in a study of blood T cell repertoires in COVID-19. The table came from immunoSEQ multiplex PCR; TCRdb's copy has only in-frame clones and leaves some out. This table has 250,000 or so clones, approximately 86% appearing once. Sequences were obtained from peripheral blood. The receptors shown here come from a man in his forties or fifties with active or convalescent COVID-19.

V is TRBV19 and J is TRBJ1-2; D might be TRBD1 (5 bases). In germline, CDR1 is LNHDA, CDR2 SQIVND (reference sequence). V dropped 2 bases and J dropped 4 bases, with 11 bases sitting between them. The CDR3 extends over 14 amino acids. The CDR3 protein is CASSIIGGSYGYTF. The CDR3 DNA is TGTGCCAGTAGTATAATCGGGGGGTCCTATGGCTACACCTTC.

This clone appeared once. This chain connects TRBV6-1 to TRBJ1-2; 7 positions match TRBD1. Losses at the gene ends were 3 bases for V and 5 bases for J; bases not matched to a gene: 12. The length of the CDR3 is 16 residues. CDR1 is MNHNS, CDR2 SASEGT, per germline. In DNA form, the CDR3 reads TGTGCCAGCAGTGACCGGACAGGCGGCGTGGGGTATGGCTACACCTTC. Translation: CASSDRTGGVGYGYTF.

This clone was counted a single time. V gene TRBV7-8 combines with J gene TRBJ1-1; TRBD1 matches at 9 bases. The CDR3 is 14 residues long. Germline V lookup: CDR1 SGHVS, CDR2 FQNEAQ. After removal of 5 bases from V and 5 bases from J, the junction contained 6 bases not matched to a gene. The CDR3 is CASSPDRGGTEAFF. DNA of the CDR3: TGTGCCAGCAGCCCGGACAGGGGAGGGACTGAAGCTTTCTTT.

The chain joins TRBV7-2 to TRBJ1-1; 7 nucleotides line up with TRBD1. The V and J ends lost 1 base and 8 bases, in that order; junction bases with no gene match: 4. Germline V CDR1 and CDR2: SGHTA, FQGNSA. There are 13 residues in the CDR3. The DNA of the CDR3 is TGTGCCAGCAGCTTAGGACAGGGTAGGGAAGCTTTCTTT. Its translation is CASSLGQGREAFF.

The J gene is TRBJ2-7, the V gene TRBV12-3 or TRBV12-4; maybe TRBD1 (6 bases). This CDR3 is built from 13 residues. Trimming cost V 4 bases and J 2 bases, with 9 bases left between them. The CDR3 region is CASSSGQTYEQYF. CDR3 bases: TGTGCCAGCAGTTCTGGACAGACCTACGAGCAGTACTTC.

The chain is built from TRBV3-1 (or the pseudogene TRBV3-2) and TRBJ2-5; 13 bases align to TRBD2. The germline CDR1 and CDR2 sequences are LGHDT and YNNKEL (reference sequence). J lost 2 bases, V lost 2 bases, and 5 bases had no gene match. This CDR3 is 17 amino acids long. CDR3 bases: TGTGCCAGCAGCCAACAAACTAGCGGGAGGGGGCAAGAGACCCAGTACTTC. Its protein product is CASSQQTSGRGQETQYF.

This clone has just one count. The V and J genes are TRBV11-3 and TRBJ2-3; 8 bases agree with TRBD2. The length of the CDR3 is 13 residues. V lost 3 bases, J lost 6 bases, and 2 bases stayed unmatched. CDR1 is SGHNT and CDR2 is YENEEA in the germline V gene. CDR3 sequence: CASSLRGDDTQYF. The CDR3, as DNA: TGTGCCAGCAGCTTGCGGGGGGACGATACGCAGTATTTT.

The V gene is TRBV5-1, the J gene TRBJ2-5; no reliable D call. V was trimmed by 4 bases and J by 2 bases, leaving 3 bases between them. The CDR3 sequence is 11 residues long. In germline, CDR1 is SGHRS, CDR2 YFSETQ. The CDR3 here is CASSEQETQYF. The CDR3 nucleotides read TGCGCCAGCAGCGAGCAAGAGACCCAGTACTTC.

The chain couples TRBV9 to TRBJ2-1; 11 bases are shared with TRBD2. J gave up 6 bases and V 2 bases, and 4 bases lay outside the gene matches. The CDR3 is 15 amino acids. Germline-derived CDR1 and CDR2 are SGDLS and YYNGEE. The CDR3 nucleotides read TGTGCCAGCAGCGTCGCCGGGACTAGCGGCAATGAGCAGTTCTTC. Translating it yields CASSVAGTSGNEQFF.